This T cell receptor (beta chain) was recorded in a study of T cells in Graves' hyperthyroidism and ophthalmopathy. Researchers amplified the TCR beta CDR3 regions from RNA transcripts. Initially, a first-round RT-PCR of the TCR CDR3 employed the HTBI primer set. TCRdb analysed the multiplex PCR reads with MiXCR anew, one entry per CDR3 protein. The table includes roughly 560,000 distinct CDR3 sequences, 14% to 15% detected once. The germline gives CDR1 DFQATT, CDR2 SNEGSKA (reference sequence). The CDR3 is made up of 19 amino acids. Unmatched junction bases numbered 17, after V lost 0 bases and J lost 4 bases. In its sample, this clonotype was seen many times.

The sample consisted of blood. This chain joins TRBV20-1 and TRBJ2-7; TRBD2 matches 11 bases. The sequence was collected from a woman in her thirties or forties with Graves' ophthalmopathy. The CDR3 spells CSARDKVLAGGAGEYEQYF. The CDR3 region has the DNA TGCAGTGCTAGAGATAAGGTTTTAGCGGGAGGGGCGGGAGAATACGAGCAGTACTTC.